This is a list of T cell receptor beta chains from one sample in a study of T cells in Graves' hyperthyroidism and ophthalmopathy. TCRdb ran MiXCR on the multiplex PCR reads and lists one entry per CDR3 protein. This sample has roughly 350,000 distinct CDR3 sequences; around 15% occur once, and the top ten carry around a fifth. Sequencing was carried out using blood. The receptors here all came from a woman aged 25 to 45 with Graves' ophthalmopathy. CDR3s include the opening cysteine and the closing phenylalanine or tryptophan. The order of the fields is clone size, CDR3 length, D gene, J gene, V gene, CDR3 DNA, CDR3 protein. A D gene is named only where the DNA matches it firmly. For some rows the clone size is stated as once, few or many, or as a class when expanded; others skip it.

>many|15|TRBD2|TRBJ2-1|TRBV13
TGTGCCAGCAGCCCGGCAGCGGGGGGGGGCAATGAGCAGTTCTTC
CASSPAAGGGNEQFF
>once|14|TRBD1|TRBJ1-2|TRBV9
TGTGCCAGCAGCTATGGGACAGGGGAATATGGCTACACCTTC
CASSYGTGEYGYTF
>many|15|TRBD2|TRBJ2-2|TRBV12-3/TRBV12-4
TGTGCCAGCAGAGACCCCGGGACTAGCGCCGGGGAGCTGTTTTTT
CASRDPGTSAGELFF
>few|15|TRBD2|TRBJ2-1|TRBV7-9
TGTGCCAGCAGCTTCGGGGGGGCTTCGGGGAATGAGCAGTTCTTC
CASSFGGASGNEQFF
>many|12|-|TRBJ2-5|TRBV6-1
TGTGCCAGCAGTCGGGAAGGAGAGACCCAGTACTTC
CASSREGETQYF
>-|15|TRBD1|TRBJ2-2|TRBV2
TGTGCCAGCAGAGGACAGGCAGGCAGGACCGGGGAGCTGTTTTTT
CASRGQAGRTGELFF
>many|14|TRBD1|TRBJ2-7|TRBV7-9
TGTGCCAGCAGCCTAGCAGGGGGCGGTTACGAGCAGTACTTC
CASSLAGGGYEQYF
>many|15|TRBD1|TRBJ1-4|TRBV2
TGTGCCAGCCACAGGTACCGGGACAGTAATGAAAAACTGTTTTTT
CASHRYRDSNEKLFF
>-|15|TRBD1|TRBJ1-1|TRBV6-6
TGTGCCAGCAGTTACCTGGGACAGGGGGCGTCAGAAGCTTTCTTT
CASSYLGQGASEAFF
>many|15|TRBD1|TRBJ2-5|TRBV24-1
TGTGCCACCAGTGACCCCGGGACAGGGGTTGAGACCCAGTACTTC
CATSDPGTGVETQYF
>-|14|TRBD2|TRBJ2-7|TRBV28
TGTGCCAGCAGTTTACCACGGGGGGGCGGCGAGCAGTACTTC
CASSLPRGGGEQYF
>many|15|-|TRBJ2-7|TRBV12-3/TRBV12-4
TGTGCCAGCAGTTTACGGCGGGACCCACCGGGGGAGCAGTACTTC
CASSLRRDPPGEQYF
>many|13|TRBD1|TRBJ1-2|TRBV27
TGTGCCAGCAGTTTGGCCGGGACAGGGGGTTACACCTTC
CASSLAGTGGYTF
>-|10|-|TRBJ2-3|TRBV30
TGTGCCTGGGGTGGGGATACGCAGTATTTT
CAWGGDTQYF
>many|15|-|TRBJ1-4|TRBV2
TGTGCCAGCAAAGAGAGTCCGTCAGATAATGAAAAACTGTTTTTT
CASKESPSDNEKLFF
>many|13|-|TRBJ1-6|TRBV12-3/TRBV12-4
TGTGCCAGCAGTTTAGGTTATAATTCACCCCTCCACTTT
CASSLGYNSPLHF
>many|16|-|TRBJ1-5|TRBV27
TGTGCCAGCAGTACATCCGGGACCTGGGCGTCTCAGCCCCAGCATTTT
CASSTSGTWASQPQHF
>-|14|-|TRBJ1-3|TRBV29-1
TGCAGCGTTGTAATTGTCGGGATTGGAAACACCATATATTTT
CSVVIVGIGNTIYF
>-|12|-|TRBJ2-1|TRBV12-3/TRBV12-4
TGTGCCATTCGACTGGCCGGCAATGAGCAGTTCTTC
CAIRLAGNEQFF
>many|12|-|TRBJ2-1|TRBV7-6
TGTGCCAGCAGCCCGGAAGGGTATGAGCAGTTCTTC
CASSPEGYEQFF
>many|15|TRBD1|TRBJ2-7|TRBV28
TGTGCCAGCAGGGGAAGGACAGGTGGCTCCTACGAGCAGTACTTC
CASRGRTGGSYEQYF
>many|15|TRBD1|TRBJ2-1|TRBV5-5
TGTGCCAGCAGCTCCCGACAGGGGCGGATCAATGAGCAGTTCTTC
CASSSRQGRINEQFF